This T cell receptor beta chain was obtained from a study of blood T cell repertoires in COVID-19. V gave up 5 bases and J gave up 4 bases, with 17 bases separating them. The CDR3 has 15 residues. Germline assignment: CDR1 MNHEY and CDR2 SVGAGI. Using immunoSEQ multiplex PCR, the repertoire was profiled, and TCRdb retains in-frame clones only, with some absent. The sample includes approximately 190,000 clones, roughly 84% of them seen just once. The TCR sequence derives from a woman aged 25 to 39 who had been exposed to COVID-19. The material sequenced was PBMCs or T cells enriched from blood (not recorded which). The chain employs TRBV6-5 and TRBJ1-2, with a tentative D call TRBD1 (5 bases). CDR3: CASSTVDRLSYGYTF. CDR3 DNA sequence: TGTGCCAGCAGTACGGTCGACAGACTCTCCTATGGCTACACCTTC.